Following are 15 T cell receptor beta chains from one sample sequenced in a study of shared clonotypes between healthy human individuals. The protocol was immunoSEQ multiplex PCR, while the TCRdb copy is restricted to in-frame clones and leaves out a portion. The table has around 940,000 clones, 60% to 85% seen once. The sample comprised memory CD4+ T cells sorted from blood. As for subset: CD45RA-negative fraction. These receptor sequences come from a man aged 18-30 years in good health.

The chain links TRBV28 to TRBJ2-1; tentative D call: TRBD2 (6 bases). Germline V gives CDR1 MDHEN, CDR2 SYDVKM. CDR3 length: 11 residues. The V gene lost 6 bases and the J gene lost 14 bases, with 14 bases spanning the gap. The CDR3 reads CASRGPGGEFF. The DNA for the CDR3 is TGTGCCAGCAGGGGGCCAGGCGGGGAGTTCTTC.

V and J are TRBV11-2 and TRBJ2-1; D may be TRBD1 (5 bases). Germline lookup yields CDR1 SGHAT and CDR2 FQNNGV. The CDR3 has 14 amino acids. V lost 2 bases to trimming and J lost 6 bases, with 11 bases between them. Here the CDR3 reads CASSLRTFGNEQFF. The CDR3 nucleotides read TGTGCCAGCAGCTTAAGGACATTCGGCAATGAGCAGTTCTTC. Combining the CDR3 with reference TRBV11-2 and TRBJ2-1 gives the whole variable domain EAGVAQSPRYKIIEKRQSVAFWCNPISGHATLYWYQQILGQGPKLLIQFQNNGVVDDSQLPKDRFSAERLKGVDSTLKIQPAKLEDSAVYLCASSLRTFGNEQFFGPGTRLTVL.

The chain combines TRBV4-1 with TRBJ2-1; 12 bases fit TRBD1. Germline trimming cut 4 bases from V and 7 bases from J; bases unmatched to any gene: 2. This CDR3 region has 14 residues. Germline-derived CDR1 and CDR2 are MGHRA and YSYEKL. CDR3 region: CASSRDRGQNEQFF. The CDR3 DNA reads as TGCGCCAGCAGCCGGGACAGGGGGCAGAATGAGCAGTTCTTC.

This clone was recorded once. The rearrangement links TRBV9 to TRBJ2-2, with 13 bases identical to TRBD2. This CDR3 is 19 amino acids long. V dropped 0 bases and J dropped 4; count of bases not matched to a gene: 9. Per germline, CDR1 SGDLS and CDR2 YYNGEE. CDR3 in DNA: TGTGCCAGCAGCGTAGGCCTCGGACTAGCGGGAGTGGTCACCGGGGAGCTGTTTTTT. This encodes CASSVGLGLAGVVTGELFF. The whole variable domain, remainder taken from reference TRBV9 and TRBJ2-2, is DSGVTQTPKHLITATGQRVTLRCSPRSGDLSVYWYQQSLDQGLQFLIQYYNGEERAKGNILERFSAQQFPDLHSELNLSSLELGDSALYFCASSVGLGLAGVVTGELFFGEGSRLTVL.

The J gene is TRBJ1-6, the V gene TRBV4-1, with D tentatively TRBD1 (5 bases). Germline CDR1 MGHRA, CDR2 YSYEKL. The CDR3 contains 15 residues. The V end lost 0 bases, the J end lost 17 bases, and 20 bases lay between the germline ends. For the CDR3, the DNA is TGCGCCAGCAGCCAAGATCCCGCGAGCACAGGTCCCTTCCACTTT. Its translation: CASSQDPASTGPFHF.

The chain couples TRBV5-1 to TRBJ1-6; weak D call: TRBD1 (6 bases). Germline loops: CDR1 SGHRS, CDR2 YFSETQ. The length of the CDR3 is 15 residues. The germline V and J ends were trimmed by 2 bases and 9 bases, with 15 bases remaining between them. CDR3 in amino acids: CASSLGGQKSSPLHF. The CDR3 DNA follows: TGCGCCAGCAGCTTAGGGGGTCAGAAAAGTTCACCCCTCCACTTT. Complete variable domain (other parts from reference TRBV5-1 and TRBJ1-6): KAGVTQTPRYLIKTRGQQVTLSCSPISGHRSVSWYQQTPGQGLQFLFEYFSETQRNKGNFPGRFSGRQFSNSRSEMNVSTLELGDSALYLCASSLGGQKSSPLHFGNGTRLTVT.

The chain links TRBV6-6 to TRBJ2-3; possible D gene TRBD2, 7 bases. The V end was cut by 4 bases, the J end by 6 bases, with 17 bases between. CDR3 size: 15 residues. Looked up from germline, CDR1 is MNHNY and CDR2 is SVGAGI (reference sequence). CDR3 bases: TGTGCCAGCAGTTCTCGGGGGGCCCTCAGGGATACGCAGTATTTT. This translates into CASSSRGALRDTQYF.

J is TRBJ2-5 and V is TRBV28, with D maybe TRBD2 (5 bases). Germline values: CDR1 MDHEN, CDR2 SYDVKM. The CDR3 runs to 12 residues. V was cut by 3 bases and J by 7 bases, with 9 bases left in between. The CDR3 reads CASSLDRGTQYF. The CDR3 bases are TGTGCCAGCAGTTTGGATCGGGGGACCCAGTACTTC.

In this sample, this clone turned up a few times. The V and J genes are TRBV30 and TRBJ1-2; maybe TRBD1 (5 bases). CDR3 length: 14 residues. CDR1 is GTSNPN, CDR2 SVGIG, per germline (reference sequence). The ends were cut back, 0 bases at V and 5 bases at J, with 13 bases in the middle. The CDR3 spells CAWSVTGEGYGYTF. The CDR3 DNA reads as TGTGCCTGGAGTGTAACGGGGGAAGGATATGGCTACACCTTC.

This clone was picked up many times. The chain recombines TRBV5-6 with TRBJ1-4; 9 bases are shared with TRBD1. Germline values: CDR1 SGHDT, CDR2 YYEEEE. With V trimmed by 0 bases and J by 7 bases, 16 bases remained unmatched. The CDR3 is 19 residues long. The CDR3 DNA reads TGTGCCAGCAGCTTGGTTTTACCGGGACAGGGCCGCGGTCGTGAAAAACTGTTTTTT. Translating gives CASSLVLPGQGRGREKLFF.

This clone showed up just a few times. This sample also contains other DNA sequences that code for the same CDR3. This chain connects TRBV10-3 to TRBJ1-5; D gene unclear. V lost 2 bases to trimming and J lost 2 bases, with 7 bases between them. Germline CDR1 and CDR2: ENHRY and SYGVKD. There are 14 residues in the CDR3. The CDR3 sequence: CAISEGWGNQPQHF. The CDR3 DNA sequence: TGTGCCATCAGTGAGGGGTGGGGCAATCAGCCCCAGCATTTT.

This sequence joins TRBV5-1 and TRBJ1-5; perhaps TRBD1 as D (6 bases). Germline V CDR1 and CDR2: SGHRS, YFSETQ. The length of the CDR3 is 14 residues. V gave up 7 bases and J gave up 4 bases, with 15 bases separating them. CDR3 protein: CASSTGGGNQPQHF. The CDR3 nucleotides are TGCGCCAGCTCTACGGGGGGCGGAAATCAGCCCCAGCATTTT.

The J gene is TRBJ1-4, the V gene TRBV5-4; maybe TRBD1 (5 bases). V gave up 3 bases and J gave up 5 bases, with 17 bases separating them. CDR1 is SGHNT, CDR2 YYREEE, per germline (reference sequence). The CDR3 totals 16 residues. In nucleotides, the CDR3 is TGTGCCAGCAGCTCCCTCGGGGGGTCACACAATGAAAAACTGTTTTTT. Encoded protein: CASSSLGGSHNEKLFF.

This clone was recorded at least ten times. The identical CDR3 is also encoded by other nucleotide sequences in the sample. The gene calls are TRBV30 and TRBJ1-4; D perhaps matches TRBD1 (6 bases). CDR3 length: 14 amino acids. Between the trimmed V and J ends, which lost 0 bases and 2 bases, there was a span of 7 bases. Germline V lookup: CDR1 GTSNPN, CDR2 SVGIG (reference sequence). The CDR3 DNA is TGTGCCTGGAGTGTAGGGGGGACTAATGAAAAACTGTTTTTT. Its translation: CAWSVGGTNEKLFF.

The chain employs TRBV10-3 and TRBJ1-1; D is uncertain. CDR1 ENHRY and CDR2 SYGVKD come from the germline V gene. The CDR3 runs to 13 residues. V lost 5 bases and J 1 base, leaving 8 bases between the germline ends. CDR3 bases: TGTGCCATCAGTACAGATTGGAACACTGAAGCTTTCTTT. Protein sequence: CAISTDWNTEAFF.